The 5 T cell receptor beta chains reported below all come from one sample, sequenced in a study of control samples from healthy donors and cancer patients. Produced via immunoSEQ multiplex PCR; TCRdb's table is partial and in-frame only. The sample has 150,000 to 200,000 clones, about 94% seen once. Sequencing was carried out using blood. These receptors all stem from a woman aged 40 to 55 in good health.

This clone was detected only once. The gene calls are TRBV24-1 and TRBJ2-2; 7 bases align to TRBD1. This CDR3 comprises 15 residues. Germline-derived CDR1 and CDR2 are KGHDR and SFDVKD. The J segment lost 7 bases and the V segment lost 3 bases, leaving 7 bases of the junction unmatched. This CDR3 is CATSDSAGGGGELFF. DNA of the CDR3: TGTGCCACCAGTGATAGTGCAGGGGGTGGCGGGGAGCTGTTTTTT.

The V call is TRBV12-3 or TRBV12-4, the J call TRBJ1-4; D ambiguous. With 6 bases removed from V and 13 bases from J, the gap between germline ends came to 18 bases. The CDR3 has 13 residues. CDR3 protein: CASRPVSKGRLFF. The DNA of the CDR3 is TGTGCCAGCAGGCCGGTCTCAAAGGGAAGACTGTTTTTT.

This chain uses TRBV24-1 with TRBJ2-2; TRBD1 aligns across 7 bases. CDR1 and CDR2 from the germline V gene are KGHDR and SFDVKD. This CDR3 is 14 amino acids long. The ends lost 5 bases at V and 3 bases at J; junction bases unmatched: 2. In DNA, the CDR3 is TGTGCCACCAGTGGACAGGGCGACACCGGGGAGCTGTTTTTT. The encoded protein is CATSGQGDTGELFF.

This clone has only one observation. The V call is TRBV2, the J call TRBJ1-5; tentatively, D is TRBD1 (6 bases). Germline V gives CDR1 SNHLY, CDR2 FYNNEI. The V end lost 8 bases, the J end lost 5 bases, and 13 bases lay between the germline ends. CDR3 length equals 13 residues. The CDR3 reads CASAGGQDQPQHF. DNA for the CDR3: TGTGCCAGCGCGGGGGGACAAGATCAGCCCCAGCATTTT.

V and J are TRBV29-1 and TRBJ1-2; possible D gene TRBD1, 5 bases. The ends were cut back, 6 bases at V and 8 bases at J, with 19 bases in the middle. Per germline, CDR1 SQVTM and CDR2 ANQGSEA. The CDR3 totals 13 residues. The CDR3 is CSVKVVPEGGYTF. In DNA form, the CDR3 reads TGCAGCGTGAAAGTAGTCCCCGAGGGGGGCTACACCTTC.